This T cell receptor beta chain stems from a study of blood T cell repertoires in COVID-19. Clones were sequenced by immunoSEQ multiplex PCR, and TCRdb holds only the in-frame ones, with some missing. The sample comprises 340,000 or so clones, 80% to 90% of which are singletons, and approximately 4.4% rests with the top ten. Germline CDR1 is MNHNS and CDR2 is SASEGT. This CDR3 comprises 15 residues. The J segment lost 8 bases and the V segment lost 1 base, leaving 8 bases of the junction unmatched. Participant-given clinical history determined each cohort assignment. This clone was counted once. Sequenced: PBMCs or T cells enriched from blood (not recorded which). The TCR comes from a woman aged 40-49 years with acute COVID-19. This rearrangement joins TRBV6-1 to TRBJ1-2; the match to TRBD1 covers 9 bases. This CDR3 reads CASSEVRGTGRGYTF. The CDR3, as DNA: TGTGCCAGCAGTGAAGTGCGGGGGACAGGGCGCGGCTACACCTTC.